The entry below gives a single TCR beta chain sequence along with its context. Its antigen is not known. Primers: 60 Vbeta forward and 13 Jbeta reverse. The method was immunoSEQ multiplex PCR; TCRdb's version includes in-frame clones alone and lacks a portion of them. The table includes some 110,000 clones, about 72% detected once. The sample is drawn from a study of cytomegalovirus exposure and HLA in healthy donors. Trimming cost V 4 bases and J 0 bases, with 11 bases left between them. From germline, CDR1 is SGDLS and CDR2 YYNGEE. The CDR3 length is 15 residues. Points from the study as a whole: Analyses of presence and absence presupposed an approximately uniform sequencing depth across donors. Follow-up analysis later connected one missense variant in DCLRE1C with trimming of TCR beta V- and J-genes. Productive status was seen about 87% or about 30% of the time for most TCR beta V segments in an earlier analysis.

This receptor was taken from a man between 50 and 59 years old in good health and CMV-seropositive. The V gene is TRBV9, the J gene TRBJ2-1; tentatively, D is TRBD2 (5 bases). The sequenced sample was PBMCs. CDR3 sequence: CASSSARGSYNEQFF. DNA for the CDR3: TGTGCCAGCAGCTCCGCCCGGGGCTCCTACAATGAGCAGTTCTTC.